The 20 T cell receptor beta chains reported below all come from one sample, sequenced in a study of T cell responses to AZD1222 COVID-19 vaccine. Generated by immunoSEQ multiplex PCR, the TCRdb table keeps only in-frame clones and is missing some. The sample carries some 130,000 clones, roughly 87% recorded once. This sample comprised peripheral blood, obtained 28 days after the second AZD1222 dose. These receptor sequences come from an adult who received the AZD1222 COVID-19 vaccine.

The genes are TRBV28 and TRBJ1-5; tentative D call: TRBD1 (5 bases). The CDR3 runs 13 residues. Germline CDR1 and CDR2: MDHEN and SYDVKM. The germline V and J ends were trimmed by 3 bases and 4 bases, with 7 bases remaining between them. The CDR3 region has the DNA TGTGCCAGCAGTTTCGACAGAAATCAGCCCCAGCATTTT. This translates into CASSFDRNQPQHF.

This clone has just a few counts. The chain combines TRBV7-9 with TRBJ1-5; D call uncertain. The CDR3 is made up of 13 amino acids. Trimming pared 4 bases from V and 12 bases from J, leaving 16 bases between. The germline V gene has CDR1 SEHNR and CDR2 FQNEAQ (reference sequence). CDR3 region: CASSSEILAGQHF. CDR3 in DNA: TGTGCCAGCAGCTCGGAGATCCTCGCCGGCCAGCATTTT.

The chain carries TRBV25-1 and TRBJ2-5; the match to TRBD1 covers 8 bases. J gave up 5 bases and V 5 bases, and 7 bases lay outside the gene matches. Germline assignment: CDR1 MGHDK and CDR2 SYGVNS. The CDR3 extends over 14 amino acids. The CDR3 DNA is TGTGCCAGCAGTAAGCAGGGGGCACGGGAGACCCAGTACTTC. It translates to CASSKQGARETQYF. The entire variable domain, with the rest obtained from reference TRBV25-1 and TRBJ2-5, is as follows: EADIYQTPRYLVIGTGKKITLECSQTMGHDKMYWYQQDPGMELHLIHYSYGVNSTEKGDLSSESTVSRIRTEHFPLTLESARPSHTSQYLCASSKQGARETQYFGPGTRLLVL.

V and J are TRBV7-2 and TRBJ1-4; TRBD1 agrees at 8 bases. The CDR3 extends over 14 amino acids. The germline V gene has CDR1 SGHTA and CDR2 FQGNSA. V gave up 5 bases and J gave up 5 bases; unmatched junction bases: 4. CDR3 amino acids: CASSPDRGNEKLFF. Written as DNA, the CDR3 is TGTGCCAGCAGCCCTGACAGGGGAAATGAAAAACTGTTTTTT.

This chain joins TRBV11-2 and TRBJ1-5; tentative D call: TRBD1 (5 bases). The CDR3 has 15 residues. The germline V gene encodes CDR1 SGHAT and CDR2 FQNNGV. V lost 4 bases and J 3 bases, leaving 13 bases between the germline ends. CDR3 loop: CASSSGDGDNQPQHF. CDR3 sequence (DNA): TGTGCCAGCAGCTCTGGGGACGGTGACAATCAGCCCCAGCATTTT.

The chain has TRBV6-6 and TRBJ1-2; possible D gene TRBD1, 5 bases. The V end lost 5 bases, the J end lost 3 bases, and 13 bases lay between the germline ends. CDR3 length equals 14 residues. Per the germline V gene, CDR1 is MNHNY and CDR2 is SVGAGI (reference sequence). The CDR3 reads CASSGAATYYGYTF. CDR3 bases: TGTGCCAGCAGTGGGGCGGCGACCTACTATGGCTACACCTTC.

V is TRBV19 and J is TRBJ2-2, with 12 nucleotides matching TRBD2. The V and J ends lost 3 bases and 5 bases, in that order; junction bases with no gene match: 7. Germline V CDR1 and CDR2: LNHDA, SQIVND (reference sequence). The CDR3 consists of 17 residues. CDR3 sequence reads: CASSILLAGGFTGELFF. The DNA for the CDR3 is TGTGCCAGTAGTATTCTGCTAGCGGGAGGGTTTACCGGGGAGCTGTTTTTT. The full variable domain, its missing parts supplied by reference TRBV19 and TRBJ2-2, is DGGITQSPKYLFRKEGQNVTLSCEQNLNHDAMYWYRQDPGQGLRLIYYSQIVNDFQKGDIAEGYSVSREKKESFPLTVTSAQKNPTAFYLCASSILLAGGFTGELFFGEGSRLTVL.

This sequence joins TRBV5-5 and TRBJ1-2; tentative D call: TRBD1 (6 bases). Germline loops: CDR1 SGHKS, CDR2 YYEKEE (reference sequence). This CDR3 has 14 amino acids. Trimming stripped 5 bases from V and 1 base from J, with 12 bases between. Here the CDR3 DNA reads TGTGCCAGCAGGACGACAGGAGTTAACTATGGCTACACCTTC. Protein: CASRTTGVNYGYTF.

The chain uses TRBV6-6 and TRBJ1-3; D remains ambiguous. V lost 5 bases, J lost 3 bases, and 17 bases lay in between. The CDR3 loop spans 16 amino acids. Germline loops: CDR1 MNHNY, CDR2 SVGAGI (reference sequence). The CDR3 loop reads CASSQSRGVLGNTIYF. For the CDR3, the DNA is TGTGCCAGCAGTCAGTCCCGTGGGGTTCTTGGAAACACCATATATTTT.

The chain is built from TRBV18 and TRBJ1-6; D gene unclear. Germline CDR1 KGHSH, CDR2 LQKENI. CDR3 length equals 12 residues. The ends were cut back, 5 bases at V and 7 bases at J, with 6 bases in the middle. CDR3 in amino acids: CASSAPNSPLHF. The CDR3 nucleotides are TGTGCCAGCTCAGCCCCAAATTCACCCCTCCACTTT.

This chain connects TRBV5-1 to TRBJ2-3, with D possibly being TRBD1 or TRBD2 (5 bases each). CDR3 size: 13 residues. CDR1 is SGHRS, CDR2 YFSETQ, per germline. The V end was cut by 4 bases, the J end by 2 bases, with 8 bases between. CDR3 loop: CASSRDPTDTQYF. The CDR3, as DNA: TGCGCCAGCAGCAGGGACCCCACAGATACGCAGTATTTT.

This clone has just a few counts. The V and J genes are TRBV4-1 and TRBJ1-6; tentatively, D is TRBD1 (5 bases). CDR3 size: 14 residues. Germline V gene data show CDR1 as MGHRA and CDR2 as YSYEKL. V lost 0 bases, J lost 13 bases, and 13 bases lay in between. The CDR3 here is CASSQDWRGRPLHF. The CDR3, as DNA: TGCGCCAGCAGCCAAGATTGGAGGGGCCGTCCCCTCCACTTT.

This rearrangement joins TRBV7-9 to TRBJ1-6; no definite D call. Germline CDR1 and CDR2: SEHNR and FQNEAQ (reference sequence). V gave up 1 base and J gave up 6 bases, with 7 bases separating them. This CDR3 is 14 amino acids long. The CDR3 reads CASSLEGLNSPLHF. Written as DNA, the CDR3 is TGTGCCAGCAGCTTAGAGGGCCTTAATTCACCCCTCCACTTT.

J is TRBJ1-3 and V is TRBV2; perhaps TRBD1 as D (5 bases). V was trimmed by 3 bases and J by 6 bases, leaving 9 bases between them. The CDR3 extends over 13 amino acids. CDR1 and CDR2 (germline): SNHLY, FYNNEI. In DNA form, the CDR3 reads TGTGCCAGCAGTGAGGGGCAGCTAAACACCATATATTTT. Residues: CASSEGQLNTIYF.

This clone has a single count. The J gene is TRBJ2-7, the V gene TRBV6-5; 8 bases align to TRBD2. J gave up 3 bases and V 6 bases, and 7 bases lay outside the gene matches. There are 14 residues in the CDR3. Germline lookup yields CDR1 MNHEY and CDR2 SVGAGI. The CDR3 DNA follows: TGTGCCAGCAGCCTCCGGGAGGGTAGCTACGAGCAGTACTTC. Its protein is CASSLREGSYEQYF.

The V gene is TRBV5-1, the J gene TRBJ1-2, with 8 bases fitting TRBD1. The V gene end was trimmed by 5 bases and the J gene end by 5 bases; junction bases not matched to a gene: 11. This CDR3 spans 15 amino acids. Per the germline V gene, CDR1 is SGHRS and CDR2 is YFSETQ. The CDR3 region is CASSPGDRFLYGYTF. The CDR3 DNA is TGCGCCAGCAGTCCCGGGGACAGGTTTCTTTATGGCTACACCTTC.

The CDR3 protein is CASSPWRGAAGELFF. The DNA for the CDR3 is TGTGCCAGCAGTCCCTGGCGGGGGGCAGCCGGGGAGCTGTTTTTT. The chain joins TRBV6-6 to TRBJ2-2, with 8 bases lining up with TRBD2. This CDR3 is built from 15 residues. Germline loops: CDR1 MNHNY, CDR2 SVGAGI (reference sequence). J lost 6 bases, V lost 5 bases, and 8 bases had no gene match.

J is TRBJ1-2 and V is TRBV5-6, with unresolved D. Trimming left V 4 bases short and J 5 bases short, with 9 bases between. This CDR3 is built from 12 residues. CDR1 is SGHDT and CDR2 is YYEEEE in the germline V gene. The CDR3 region is CASSPRPYGYTF. CDR3 sequence (DNA): TGTGCCAGCAGCCCACGACCGTATGGCTACACCTTC.

The genes are TRBV7-9 and TRBJ1-5; D is ambiguous. There are 15 residues in the CDR3. Germline V gene sequence: CDR1 SEHNR, CDR2 FQNEAQ (reference sequence). V gave up 1 base and J gave up 5 bases, with 12 bases separating them. The CDR3 DNA is TGTGCCAGCAGCTTAGGGGGTAGCCTTGATCAGCCCCAGCATTTT. This sequence encodes CASSLGGSLDQPQHF.

This chain joins TRBV18 and TRBJ2-7; 9 bases line up with TRBD2. V gave up 3 bases and J gave up 1 base; unmatched junction bases: 4. Germline CDR1 is KGHSH and CDR2 is LQKENI. The length of the CDR3 is 15 residues. Here the CDR3 DNA reads TGTGCCAGCTCACCTAGACTAGCGGTATCCTACGAGCAGTACTTC. It specifies CASSPRLAVSYEQYF.